This entry concerns a single TCR beta chain. The data are from a study of blood T cell repertoires in COVID-19. Study-level information: Acute and convalescent COVID-19 samples came from the United States, Italy and Spain. PBMCs, B-cell-depleted T cells, or T cells provided the cDNA or gDNA that made up the material.

As handled by the study authors: Reference gene primer amplification gave nucleated cell count estimates. TCRdb's copy holds only in-frame clones and misses some; the assay was immunoSEQ multiplex PCR. V and J calls and clone size are copied from that table; D and trimming were computed from the DNA. Found here are 70,000 to 95,000 clones, approximately 88% of them singletons; the top ten hold roughly 6%. CDR1 is KGHSH, CDR2 LQKENI, per germline. V shed 2 bases and J shed 2 bases, with 12 bases lying between them. The CDR3 has 16 amino acids. The gene calls are TRBV18 and TRBJ2-2; TRBD2 is a possible D gene (6 bases). This TCR was sampled from a man aged 45 to 65 with active COVID-19. Sequencing was carried out using peripheral blood. The CDR3 nucleotides are TGTGCCAGCTCACCAAACGGGGGAGGCAACACCGGGGAGCTGTTTTTT. Its translation: CASSPNGGGNTGELFF.